Presented here are 9 T cell receptor beta chains from one specimen sequenced in a study of T cell repertoires in aging, cancer and after chemotherapy. Rearranged V-D-J TRB sequences were amplified with a mixed TRB-A/B primer pool. TCRdb analysed the multiplex PCR reads with MiXCR anew, one entry per CDR3 protein. Among roughly 5,000 distinct CDR3 sequences listed, around 42% were seen once. TCR beta rearrangements were amplified from peripheral blood genomic DNA. Material: blood. The source of these receptors is a human donor in good health.

CDR3 loop: CAWTRDTRYTF. DNA of the CDR3: TGTGCCTGGACCCGGGACACTCGCTACACCTTC. The chain uses TRBV30 and TRBJ1-2, with a weak D call TRBD1 (6 bases). Germline assignment: CDR1 GTSNPN and CDR2 SVGIG (reference sequence). This CDR3 spans 11 amino acids. The V gene lost 4 bases and the J gene lost 9 bases, with 12 bases spanning the gap.

The chain combines TRBV12-3 or TRBV12-4 with TRBJ1-1, with D perhaps matching TRBD1 (5 bases). Trimming stripped 6 bases from V and 4 bases from J, with 15 bases between. The CDR3 totals 14 residues. The CDR3 sequence is CASSPRSGGTEAFF. In DNA, the CDR3 is TGTGCCAGCAGCCCCCGGTCGGGGGGCACTGAAGCTTTCTTT.

By frequency in the sample, this clonotype is medium-sized (0.01 to 0.1%). The chain couples TRBV29-1 to TRBJ2-5; 7 nucleotides line up with TRBD1. Germline CDR1 SQVTM, CDR2 ANQGSEA. This CDR3 spans 13 amino acids. Germline trimming cut 6 bases from V and 4 bases from J; bases unmatched to any gene: 8. The CDR3 region has the DNA TGCAGCGTCGAGCAGGGGGTTAGAGAGACCCAGTACTTC. Its protein is CSVEQGVRETQYF.

The J gene is TRBJ1-2, the V gene TRBV30, with D perhaps matching TRBD1 (5 bases). Germline values: CDR1 GTSNPN, CDR2 SVGIG (reference sequence). V lost 8 bases to trimming and J lost 8 bases, with 21 bases between them. The CDR3 consists of 13 residues. CDR3 loop: CASSTSAGLGYTF. DNA for the CDR3: TGTGCCAGCTCGACATCCGCAGGGTTGGGCTACACCTTC.

Only a few counts were recorded for this clonotype. CDR3 DNA: TGCAGTGCTAGAGACAGGACTAGCTTCTACGAGCAGTACTTC. Its translation: CSARDRTSFYEQYF. V and J are TRBV20-1 and TRBJ2-7, with 8 bases matching TRBD2. With 0 bases clipped from V and 3 bases from J, the junction kept 4 bases outside the gene matches. This CDR3 comprises 14 residues. In germline, CDR1 is DFQATT, CDR2 SNEGSKA (reference sequence).

This sequence joins TRBV30 and TRBJ2-3; perhaps TRBD2 as D (5 bases). CDR1 is GTSNPN, CDR2 SVGIG, per germline (reference sequence). This CDR3 has 12 amino acids. V was shortened by 0 bases and J by 9 bases, with 10 bases between the two germline ends. CDR3 region: CAWSVLESTQYF. The CDR3 nucleotides read TGTGCCTGGAGTGTACTAGAATCAACGCAGTATTTT.

The chain joins TRBV10-3 to TRBJ2-3; D is perhaps TRBD2 (7 bases). Germline CDR1 and CDR2: ENHRY and SYGVKD. With 9 bases removed from V and 4 bases from J, the gap between germline ends came to 17 bases. This CDR3 spans 14 amino acids. The CDR3 DNA is TGTGCCATAATGGGGGGGCGGGATGCAGATACGCAGTATTTT. Translation gives CAIMGGRDADTQYF.

V usage is TRBV10-3 and J usage is TRBJ2-3; TRBD1 matches at 7 bases. The CDR3 loop spans 15 amino acids. V shed 7 bases and J 3 bases; nucleotides not matched to a gene: 10. Germline CDR1 and CDR2: ENHRY and SYGVKD. CDR3 sequence: CAINRQGEGTDTQYF. CDR3 nucleotide sequence: TGTGCCATCAATCGACAGGGCGAGGGGACAGATACGCAGTATTTT.

The rearrangement links TRBV15 to TRBJ2-7; 8 bases agree with TRBD1. The CDR3 loop spans 16 amino acids. The V gene end was trimmed by 3 bases and the J gene end by 1 base; junction bases not matched to a gene: 8. Germline CDR1 LNHNV, CDR2 YYDKDF (reference sequence). CDR3 sequence (DNA): TGTGCCACCAGCAGTGGACAGGGTATAAAGTCCTACGAGCAGTACTTC. Residues: CATSSGQGIKSYEQYF.